This T cell receptor (beta chain) was sequenced during a study of a mutant IDH1 vaccine in newly diagnosed glioma (dated by TCRdb to 2020 to 2023). About the study as a whole: Across visits V03 through V10, patients got a total of eight vaccinations, given in weeks 1, 3, 5, 7, 11, 15, 19 and 23. The roughly 35 treated patients were around 62% male and around 38% female, with a mean age of approximately 40 years. Peripheral blood was collected at six visits: V03 (baseline), V05, V07, V10, V12 and V13. Vaccination was initiated 4-6 weeks after radiotherapy alone, or concurrently with temozolomide cycles in the chemotherapy-containing groups. Prior to enrollment, standard therapy consisting of radiotherapy alone, temozolomide alone, or radiochemotherapy with temozolomide had been administered to patients, with the combination being received by most patients. Longitudinal TCRB deep sequencing was performed for about 25 treated patients wherever samples were available for exploratory analyses. Overall study outcomes, separate from this receptor: The authors stated that sample limitations prevented analyses of patient blood samples from being reproduced. Pseudoprogression appeared unrelated to alterations in the top peripheral T cell clonotypes detected by TCRB sequencing. Availability determined which PBMC samples were chosen for TCRB deep sequencing. Across multiple MHC alleles, vaccine-induced immune responses were seen in around 93% of patients.

Points on this clone: Its recognized antigen is unknown. No much larger clonotype is one base removed from it; base qualities were not supplied.

Libraries came from the immunoSEQ multiplex PCR assay. The hsTCRB Kit was used according to the manufacturer's protocol to amplify rearranged TCR beta chain sequences. An Illumina MiSeq was used to sequence the TCRB libraries. In the source study's methods: The proprietary platform of the kit vendor was used for demultiplexing, trimming and gene mapping. TCRdb's version of the immuneACCESS table is confined to in-frame rearrangements and falls short of the full clone set. An unresolved V gene accounts for under half of the shortfall where checked; the remainder is of unknown origin. That table furnishes V, J and clone size, whereas the DNA furnished D and trimming. Here the sample has some 42,000 clones; about 76% occur a single time. 5.3% of the sample goes to the ten largest clones. Taken from the germline V gene, the CDR1 and CDR2 loops are SGDLS and YYNGEE. The CDR3, from cysteine to phenylalanine, totals 13 residues. Only the CDR3 DNA stays, 39 bases, in frame from base 1. A distance of 12 bases separates the germline ends of V and J, which lose 6 bases and 3 bases respectively.

The sample's time point label, decoded: week 23, last vaccination. A 20-mer mutant IDH1 peptide at 300 micrograms in Montanide made up each vaccine dose, which was injected subcutaneously together with topical imiquimod. All donors had newly diagnosed IDH1-mutant astrocytomas of WHO grade 3 or 4 that showed loss of nuclear ATRX. The samples were drawn from NOA16, a multicentre, single-arm, open-label phase I trial in Germany that tested a mutant IDH1 peptide vaccine in humans for the first time. Genomic DNA for TCRB sequencing was extracted from EDTA blood using the DNeasy Blood and Tissue Kit. The chain links TRBV9 with TRBJ2-5; the D gene assignment is ambiguous. This material consisted of PBMCs, taken from a glioma patient whose treatment included an IDH1 peptide vaccine. This TCR came from a man aged 45-65 years with glioma. The CDR3 sequence is CASNSGSKETQYF. DNA sequence: TGTGCCAGCAATTCCGGGTCTAAAGAGACCCAGTACTTC. The entire variable domain, with the stretches around the CDR3 drawn from the reference TRBV9 and TRBJ2-5 proteins, is DSGVTQTPKHLITATGQRVTLRCSPRSGDLSVYWYQQSLDQGLQFLIQYYNGEERAKGNILERFSAQQFPDLHSELNLSSLELGDSALYFCASNSGSKETQYFGPGTRLLVL.